This is a list of T cell receptor beta chains from one sample in a study of technical replicates of blood from a handful of donors. Libraries were prepared by immunoSEQ multiplex PCR; TCRdb keeps only in-frame clonotypes and omits some of them. The sample holds more than 65,000 clones; about nine tenths are singletons and the top ten take approximately 0.4%. What was sequenced was T cells isolated from PBMCs. The receptors here all came from a human donor in good health. Each CDR3 is given with its conserved first and last residue. A D gene is named only where the DNA matches it firmly. Only some rows state a clone size, as once, few, many or a class for expanded clones.

d_gene	abundance	j_gene	len	v_gene	CDR3aa	CDR3nt
-	-	TRBJ1-2	14	TRBV19	CASSIDLEGYGYTF	TGTGCCAGTAGTATAGATCTGGAGGGGTATGGCTACACCTTC
TRBD1	-	TRBJ2-7	14	TRBV10-3	CAISEGQGWYEQYF	TGTGCCATCAGTGAGGGACAGGGGTGGTACGAGCAGTACTTC
-	-	TRBJ2-5	12	TRBV10-2	CASSESEETQYF	TGCGCCAGCAGTGAGTCTGAGGAGACCCAGTACTTC
TRBD2	-	TRBJ2-7	15	TRBV10-1	CASSERGRYSYEQYF	TGCGCCAGCAGTGAACGCGGGAGGTACTCCTACGAGCAGTACTTC
TRBD1	-	TRBJ1-5	15	TRBV5-8	CASSWDRGSNQPQHF	TGTGCCAGCAGCTGGGACAGGGGGAGCAATCAGCCCCAGCATTTT
-	-	TRBJ1-2	17	TRBV6-1	CASSEEFFGGGDYGYTF	TGTGCCAGCAGTGAAGAGTTTTTCGGTGGGGGGGACTATGGCTACACCTTC
TRBD1	-	TRBJ2-5	14	TRBV7-8	CASSLDRGQETQYF	TGTGCCAGCAGCTTAGACAGGGGCCAAGAGACCCAGTACTTC
-	-	TRBJ2-7	14	TRBV4-3	CASSQEAWLYEQYF	TGCGCCAGCAGCCAAGAGGCTTGGCTTTACGAGCAGTACTTC
-	-	TRBJ2-1	14	TRBV19	CASRSGEAYNEQFF	TGTGCCAGTAGATCTGGAGAAGCCTACAATGAGCAGTTCTTC
TRBD1	-	TRBJ1-1	14	TRBV6-5	CASSTGTGGTEAFF	TGTGCCAGCAGTACCGGGACAGGGGGAACTGAAGCTTTCTTT
TRBD2	-	TRBJ2-1	14	TRBV5-1	CASIREGLSDEQFF	TGCGCCAGCATCCGGGAGGGCCTTTCAGATGAGCAGTTCTTC
-	-	TRBJ2-1	12	TRBV19	CASSILYNEQFF	TGTGCCAGTAGTATACTGTACAATGAGCAGTTCTTC
-	-	TRBJ2-5	15	TRBV4-2	CASSQDFRGIETQYF	TGTGCCAGCAGCCAAGACTTCAGAGGGATTGAGACCCAGTACTTC
-	-	TRBJ2-2	17	TRBV28	CASSFELGGANTGELFF	TGTGCCAGCAGTTTCGAGCTCGGGGGAGCGAACACCGGGGAGCTGTTTTTT
TRBD1	-	TRBJ1-5	18	TRBV27	CASSLLGTGGEGNQPQHF	TGTGCCAGCAGTTTATTGGGGACAGGGGGCGAAGGAAATCAGCCCCAGCATTTT
-	-	TRBJ1-1	16	TRBV19	CASSSPLRVVNTEAFF	TGTGCCAGTAGTAGTCCCTTGAGGGTTGTGAACACTGAAGCTTTCTTT
TRBD2	-	TRBJ2-3	18	TRBV9	CASSTRLAGGPTGDTQYF	TGTGCCAGCAGCACCCGACTAGCGGGAGGGCCTACGGGAGATACGCAGTATTTT
-	-	TRBJ1-5	14	TRBV29-1	CSVLLGSLNQPQHF	TGCAGCGTTCTGCTAGGCAGCCTGAATCAGCCCCAGCATTTT
-	-	TRBJ2-7	12	TRBV30	CAWSVSHYEQYF	TGTGCCTGGAGTGTAAGCCATTACGAGCAGTACTTC
TRBD2	-	TRBJ2-7	18	TRBV6-7	CASSYSKPSREVSYEQYF	TGTGCCAGCAGTTACTCGAAACCTTCGCGGGAGGTCTCCTACGAGCAGTACTTC
-	-	TRBJ1-2	14	TRBV7-9	CASSHSTGNRGYTF	TGTGCCAGCAGTCATTCTACAGGGAACAGGGGCTACACCTTC
TRBD1	once	TRBJ2-7	14	TRBV6-1	CASSLQGAAYEQYF	TGTGCCAGCAGCCTACAGGGGGCGGCCTACGAGCAGTACTTC
TRBD2	-	TRBJ2-3	16	TRBV4-1	CASSLGLAASTDTQYF	TGCGCCAGCAGCTTGGGACTAGCGGCTAGCACAGATACGCAGTATTTT
-	-	TRBJ2-7	12	TRBV30	CAWTRGSYEQYF	TGTGCCTGGACCAGGGGCTCCTACGAGCAGTACTTC
TRBD2	-	TRBJ2-2	16	TRBV30	CAWSVRSSGTNGELFF	TGTGCCTGGAGTGTAAGGTCTAGCGGGACGAACGGGGAGCTGTTTTTT
TRBD1	once	TRBJ1-2	15	TRBV5-1	CASSLRTGGGDGYTF	TGCGCCAGCAGCTTGAGGACAGGGGGAGGAGATGGCTACACCTTC
TRBD1	-	TRBJ1-1	15	TRBV28	CASRGKGASYTEAFF	TGTGCCAGCAGGGGCAAGGGGGCTTCGTACACTGAAGCTTTCTTT
-	-	TRBJ2-1	14	TRBV11-3	CASSFEAGANEQFF	TGTGCCAGCAGCTTCGAGGCTGGGGCCAATGAGCAGTTCTTC
TRBD2	-	TRBJ2-7	14	TRBV11-2	CASSLPGLVAEQYF	TGTGCCAGCAGCTTACCGGGACTAGTAGCCGAGCAGTACTTC
-	-	TRBJ1-4	15	TRBV19	CASSIGAGTNEKLFF	TGTGCCAGTAGTATCGGTGCCGGGACTAATGAAAAACTGTTTTTT
-	-	TRBJ2-3	16	TRBV21-1	CASSKTGGKGTDTQYF	TGTGCCAGCAGCAAAACAGGGGGCAAGGGCACAGATACGCAGTATTTT
TRBD1	-	TRBJ1-5	14	TRBV30	CACWDSYSNQPQHF	TGTGCCTGCTGGGACAGTTATAGCAATCAGCCCCAGCATTTT
-	-	TRBJ2-2	18	TRBV21-1	CASSTTLLAGDDTGELFF	TGTGCCAGCAGCACAACGCTTCTAGCGGGAGACGACACCGGGGAGCTGTTTTTT
TRBD2	-	TRBJ2-7	16	TRBV5-4	CASSSGPSGISYEQYF	TGTGCCAGCAGCTCGGGCCCAAGCGGGATCTCCTACGAGCAGTACTTC
TRBD1	once	TRBJ1-2	19	TRBV28	CASSSTGGNGSLLFLGYTF	TGTGCCAGCAGTTCAACAGGGGGAAATGGGTCACTCTTATTCCTGGGCTACACCTTC
-	-	TRBJ1-2	15	TRBV5-1	CASQTTGNNNYGYTF	TGCGCCAGCCAAACTACAGGGAATAATAACTATGGCTACACCTTC
TRBD1	-	TRBJ1-5	14	TRBV19	CASSIDRGAQPQHF	TGTGCCAGTAGTATTGACAGGGGGGCTCAGCCCCAGCATTTT
-	-	TRBJ2-7	14	TRBV28	CASSFGDLDYEQYF	TGTGCCAGCAGTTTTGGGGACTTAGACTACGAGCAGTACTTC
-	-	TRBJ1-5	15	TRBV5-4	CASRSSGNSNQPQHF	TGTGCCAGCCGTTCGTCAGGGAATAGCAATCAGCCCCAGCATTTT
TRBD2	-	TRBJ2-7	16	TRBV4-1	CASSQGFSGITYEQYF	TGCGCCAGCAGCCAAGGATTCAGCGGGATTACCTACGAGCAGTACTTC
TRBD1	-	TRBJ1-5	16	TRBV29-1	CSVGGGTDRGSQPQHF	TGCAGCGTCGGGGGGGGGACGGACAGGGGGAGTCAGCCCCAGCATTTT
-	-	TRBJ2-7	15	TRBV27	CASRYGPGIAYEQYF	TGTGCCAGCAGGTACGGGCCAGGGATAGCCTACGAGCAGTACTTC
TRBD1	-	TRBJ1-5	15	TRBV7-8	CASSLDRGRNQPQHF	TGTGCCAGCAGCTTGGACAGGGGACGCAATCAGCCCCAGCATTTT
-	-	TRBJ2-1	13	TRBV19	CASSITSSDEQFF	TGTGCCAGTAGTATAACTTCGAGCGATGAGCAGTTCTTC
-	-	TRBJ1-1	15	TRBV11-3	CASSLEGPLNTEAFF	TGTGCCAGCAGCTTGGAGGGACCGTTGAACACTGAAGCTTTCTTT
TRBD1	-	TRBJ2-2	13	TRBV10-3	CATSGTGTGELFF	TGTGCCACTTCCGGGACAGGGACCGGGGAGCTGTTTTTT
-	once	TRBJ2-7	16	TRBV4-1	CASSQVFRRGVSEQYF	TGCGCCAGCAGCCAAGTCTTCCGACGAGGAGTAAGCGAGCAGTACTTC
TRBD2	once	TRBJ2-3	13	TRBV29-1	CSARRGNTDTQYF	TGCAGCGCTAGGCGGGGGAACACAGATACGCAGTATTTT
-	-	TRBJ2-2	16	TRBV5-1	CASSPNLMPSTGELFF	TGCGCCAGCAGCCCGAACCTTATGCCGAGCACCGGGGAGCTGTTTTTT
TRBD2	-	TRBJ2-1	16	TRBV6-5	CASSYSMGTSVGEQFF	TGTGCCAGCAGTTACTCAATGGGGACTAGCGTTGGGGAGCAGTTCTTC